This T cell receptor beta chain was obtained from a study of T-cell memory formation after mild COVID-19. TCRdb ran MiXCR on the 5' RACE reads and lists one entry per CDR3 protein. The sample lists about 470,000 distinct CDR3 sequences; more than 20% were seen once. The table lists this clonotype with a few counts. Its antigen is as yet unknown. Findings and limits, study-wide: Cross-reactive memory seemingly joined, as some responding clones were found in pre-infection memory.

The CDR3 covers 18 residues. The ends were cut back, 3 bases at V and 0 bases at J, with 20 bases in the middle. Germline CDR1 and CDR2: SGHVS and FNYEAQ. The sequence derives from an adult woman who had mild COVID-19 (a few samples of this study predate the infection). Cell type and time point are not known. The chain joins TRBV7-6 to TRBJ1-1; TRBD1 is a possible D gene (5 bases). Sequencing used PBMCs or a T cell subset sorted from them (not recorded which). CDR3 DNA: TGTGCCAGCAGCTTCCGATACGCGCCGGGACCTATGAACACTGAAGCTTTCTTT. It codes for CASSFRYAPGPMNTEAFF.